Listed here are 29 T cell receptor beta chains from one sample, sequenced in a study of cytotoxic CD8 clonotypes in ibrutinib-treated CLL. Generated by immunoSEQ multiplex PCR, the TCRdb table keeps only in-frame clones and is missing some. The data hold 110,000 to 150,000 clones, with roughly 80% observed a single time. The sequences come from PBMCs, collected after 12 months of ibrutinib treatment. These receptors originate from a human donor with chronic lymphocytic leukemia.

The chain is built from TRBV5-6 and TRBJ2-5, with D possibly being TRBD1 or TRBD2 (5 bases each). The CDR3 spans 13 residues. V lost 3 bases and J 5 bases, leaving 11 bases between the germline ends. Germline values: CDR1 SGHDT, CDR2 YYEEEE. DNA of the CDR3: TGTGCCAGCAGCTGGGACGTTACGGAGACCCAGTACTTC. Its translation: CASSWDVTETQYF.

The rearrangement uses TRBV28 and TRBJ1-4, with a tentative D call TRBD1 (5 bases). CDR1 MDHEN and CDR2 SYDVKM come from the germline V gene. With 4 bases removed from V and 2 bases from J, the gap between germline ends came to 11 bases. The CDR3 covers 15 residues. CDR3 region: CASSSFRATNEKLFF. DNA for the CDR3: TGTGCCAGCAGTTCATTCAGGGCCACTAATGAAAAACTGTTTTTT.

This clone was seen a few times. The V call is TRBV15, the J call TRBJ1-2; D uncertain. The germline V and J ends were trimmed by 1 base and 2 bases, with 8 bases remaining between them. The CDR3 consists of 14 residues. Germline V gene data show CDR1 as LNHNV and CDR2 as YYDKDF (reference sequence). The DNA of the CDR3 is TGTGCCACCAGCAGAGGAGACCGAAACTATGGCTACACCTTC. This encodes CATSRGDRNYGYTF.

This clone was seen only a few times. The chain has TRBV5-1 and TRBJ2-1; a weak D match, TRBD2 (6 bases). In germline, CDR1 is SGHRS, CDR2 YFSETQ. V shed 0 bases and J shed 2 bases, with 12 bases lying between them. The CDR3 spans 16 residues. The CDR3 here is CASSLGWRGTYNEQFF. CDR3 coding DNA: TGCGCCAGCAGCTTGGGTTGGCGGGGAACCTACAATGAGCAGTTCTTC.

V and J are TRBV28 and TRBJ2-7; a weak D match, TRBD1 (6 bases). V shed 6 bases and J shed 0 bases, with 18 bases lying between them. The CDR3 loop spans 16 amino acids. Germline V gives CDR1 MDHEN, CDR2 SYDVKM. As DNA, the CDR3 is TGTGCCAGCAGCTTACCCCCGAACAGGGCCTCCTACGAGCAGTACTTC. Amino acids: CASSLPPNRASYEQYF.

This chain joins TRBV25-1 and TRBJ2-2, with TRBD2 identical over 15 bases. V was pared by 7 bases and J by 2 bases, with 5 bases of the junction left unmatched. Germline V gene data show CDR1 as MGHDK and CDR2 as SYGVNS. The CDR3 loop spans 17 amino acids. Here the CDR3 reads CASIGLAGGFNTGELFF. CDR3 nucleotides: TGTGCCAGCATCGGACTAGCGGGGGGGTTTAACACCGGGGAGCTGTTTTTT.

V and J are TRBV18 and TRBJ2-5, with 8 nucleotides matching TRBD2. This CDR3 is 14 amino acids long. With V trimmed by 2 bases and J by 4 bases, 3 bases remained unmatched. Germline assignment: CDR1 KGHSH and CDR2 LQKENI. CDR3 sequence (DNA): TGTGCCAGCTCACCATCTCGGGGGGGAGAGACCCAGTACTTC. Its translation: CASSPSRGGETQYF.

Notes on this clone: Additional DNA sequences in this sample encode the identical CDR3. The chain couples TRBV5-8 to TRBJ1-4; 7 bases are shared with TRBD1. The CDR3 is 16 residues long. The junction had 6 bases not matched to a gene; V was cut back by 4 bases and J by 0 bases. From germline, CDR1 is SGHTS and CDR2 YDEGEE. In DNA form, the CDR3 reads TGTGCCAGCAGCATAGGACAGGCAGCAACTAATGAAAAACTGTTTTTT. Translating it yields CASSIGQAATNEKLFF.

The V call is TRBV2, the J call TRBJ2-2; D assignment may be TRBD1 or TRBD2 (5 bases each). Trimming removed 3 bases at V and 6 bases at J, with 14 bases between. The germline CDR1 and CDR2 sequences are SNHLY and FYNNEI. This CDR3 has 15 residues. In DNA, the CDR3 is TGTGCCAGCAGTGATTCCCGGGGCAACCCCGGGGAGCTGTTTTTT. It specifies CASSDSRGNPGELFF.

CDR3 in amino acids: CASSPGHLYEQYF. Here the CDR3 DNA reads TGTGCCAGCAGCCCCGGACATCTCTACGAGCAGTACTTC. The chain is built from TRBV7-2 and TRBJ2-7, with TRBD1 as a possible D gene (5 bases). Germline CDR1 SGHTA, CDR2 FQGNSA. V was pared by 5 bases and J by 3 bases, with 11 bases between. The CDR3 contains 13 residues.

The chain couples TRBV7-8 to TRBJ1-5, with 9 positions matching TRBD1. Germline CDR1 SGHVS, CDR2 FQNEAQ. This CDR3 has 15 residues. J was trimmed by 5 bases and V by 4 bases; bases with no gene match: 6. For the CDR3, the DNA is TGTGCCAGCAGCTACCACCGACAGGGGGATCAGCCCCAGCATTTT. Protein sequence: CASSYHRQGDQPQHF.

V gene TRBV20-1 combines with J gene TRBJ1-1, with D unresolved. This CDR3 contains 11 residues. Germline V CDR1 and CDR2: DFQATT, SNEGSKA (reference sequence). Trimming stripped 2 bases from V and 8 bases from J, with 9 bases between. CDR3 in DNA: TGCAGTGCTAGACCCCAGGTCGAAGCTTTCTTT. As protein: CSARPQVEAFF.

The chain links TRBV2 to TRBJ2-5; 12 bases map to TRBD2. This CDR3 spans 15 amino acids. V lost 6 bases to trimming and J lost 4 bases; unmatched junction nucleotides: 6. CDR1 is SNHLY, CDR2 FYNNEI, per germline. CDR3 sequence (DNA): TGTGCCAGCAGCCCTCTAGCGGGGGGGCGAGAGACCCAGTACTTC. Residues: CASSPLAGGRETQYF.

This clone occurred a few times. The chain has TRBV29-1 and TRBJ1-1; D uncertain. CDR3 length: 13 amino acids. V lost 5 bases to trimming and J lost 0 bases, with 10 bases between them. CDR1 and CDR2 from the germline V gene are SQVTM and ANQGSEA. The CDR3, as DNA: TGCAGCGTTAAGGATCGGTTGAACACTGAAGCTTTCTTT. This sequence encodes CSVKDRLNTEAFF.

V and J are TRBV2 and TRBJ1-2, with TRBD1 identical over 9 bases. The V and J ends lost 6 bases and 2 bases, in that order; junction bases with no gene match: 7. This CDR3 region has 15 residues. CDR1 and CDR2 from the germline V gene are SNHLY and FYNNEI. The CDR3 spells CASREGQGSNYGYTF. DNA for the CDR3: TGTGCCAGCAGGGAGGGACAGGGATCAAACTATGGCTACACCTTC.

V and J are TRBV7-8 and TRBJ2-7, with no clear D. Germline V gene lookup returns CDR1 SGHVS and CDR2 FQNEAQ. V shed 4 bases and J shed 3 bases, with 7 bases lying between them. The CDR3 covers 12 residues. As DNA, the CDR3 is TGTGCCAGCAGCTGGACCTTCTACGAGCAGTACTTC. As protein: CASSWTFYEQYF.

V is TRBV19 and J is TRBJ1-5; possibly TRBD1 for D (6 bases). Trimming pared 4 bases from V and 11 bases from J, leaving 18 bases between. CDR1 and CDR2 from the germline V gene are LNHDA and SQIVND (reference sequence). This CDR3 is 14 amino acids long. This CDR3 is CASSRDTLGSTQHF. The DNA of the CDR3 is TGTGCCAGTAGTAGGGACACCTTGGGATCGACCCAGCATTTT.

This chain uses TRBV19 with TRBJ1-1; the D gene is possibly TRBD1 (6 bases). The CDR3 totals 13 residues. Germline-derived CDR1 and CDR2 are LNHDA and SQIVND (reference sequence). V was shortened by 3 bases and J by 7 bases, with 12 bases between the two germline ends. The CDR3 region is CASSIQQGLEAFF. CDR3 nucleotides: TGTGCCAGTAGTATTCAACAGGGCCTTGAAGCTTTCTTT.

The V call is TRBV10-3, the J call TRBJ2-5, with D perhaps TRBD1 (6 bases). Trimming cost V 3 bases and J 5 bases, with 13 bases left between them. Germline loops: CDR1 ENHRY, CDR2 SYGVKD. CDR3 length: 14 amino acids. CDR3: CAISDGQGSETQYF. CDR3 nucleotide sequence: TGTGCCATCAGTGATGGGCAGGGGTCGGAGACCCAGTACTTC.

The chain couples TRBV2 to TRBJ2-5; tentative D call: TRBD2 (5 bases). The CDR3 spans 13 residues. The V end lost 6 bases, the J end lost 5 bases, and 13 bases lay between the germline ends. The germline V gene has CDR1 SNHLY and CDR2 FYNNEI. As DNA, the CDR3 is TGTGCCAGCAGATGGGTTCCGGGGGAGACCCAGTACTTC. It specifies CASRWVPGETQYF.

The rearrangement joins TRBV2 to TRBJ2-1, with 7 bases lining up with TRBD2. The CDR3 runs to 15 residues. V lost 5 bases to trimming and J lost 2 bases; unmatched junction nucleotides: 6. CDR1 SNHLY and CDR2 FYNNEI come from the germline V gene. CDR3 nucleotides: TGTGCCAGCAGTCCCTCGCGGGGGACCTACAATGAGCAGTTCTTC. Protein product: CASSPSRGTYNEQFF. Full variable domain (missing parts from reference TRBV2 and TRBJ2-1): EPEVTQTPSHQVTQMGQEVILRCVPISNHLYFYWYRQILGQKVEFLVSFYNNEISEKSEIFDDQFSVERPDGSNFTLKIRSTKLEDSAMYFCASSPSRGTYNEQFFGPGTRLTVL.

The chain combines TRBV7-9 with TRBJ1-3; the D is unclear. The germline V gene encodes CDR1 SEHNR and CDR2 FQNEAQ (reference sequence). CDR3 size: 14 residues. Trimming stripped 3 bases from V and 1 base from J, with 7 bases between. The CDR3 here is CASSLGMSGNTIYF. The CDR3 nucleotides are TGTGCCAGCAGCTTGGGGATGTCTGGAAACACCATATATTTT.

The chain links TRBV7-9 to TRBJ2-7, with D hard to call. CDR1 is SEHNR, CDR2 FQNEAQ, per germline (reference sequence). The CDR3 is 12 amino acids. The germline V and J ends were trimmed by 5 bases and 0 bases, with 5 bases remaining between them. CDR3 protein: CASSTYSYEQYF. As DNA, the CDR3 is TGTGCCAGCAGCACATACTCCTACGAGCAGTACTTC.

The chain has TRBV14 and TRBJ1-1, with D maybe TRBD1 (6 bases). This CDR3 has 16 residues. V gave up 6 bases and J gave up 4 bases, with 21 bases separating them. From germline, CDR1 is SGHDN and CDR2 FVKESK. CDR3 sequence: CASSYRGGRGGTEAFF. CDR3 DNA: TGTGCCAGCAGTTACCGCGGGGGGCGCGGGGGCACTGAAGCTTTCTTT.

The J gene is TRBJ1-1, the V gene TRBV10-3; 8 bases are shared with TRBD1. This CDR3 is built from 14 residues. After removal of 5 bases from V and 5 bases from J, the junction contained 7 bases not matched to a gene. Per germline, CDR1 ENHRY and CDR2 SYGVKD. CDR3 region: CAISPGGARTEAFF. The CDR3 DNA reads as TGTGCCATCAGTCCAGGGGGCGCGAGAACTGAAGCTTTCTTT.

This clone was observed a handful of times. The rearrangement links TRBV7-9 to TRBJ1-1; TRBD1 matches at 7 bases. The V and J ends lost 5 bases and 11 bases, in that order; junction bases with no gene match: 5. Germline values: CDR1 SEHNR, CDR2 FQNEAQ (reference sequence). This CDR3 comprises 11 residues. The chain's CDR3 is CASSRQGSAFF. The CDR3 DNA sequence: TGTGCCAGCAGCCGACAGGGAAGTGCTTTCTTT.

This chain uses TRBV7-2 with TRBJ1-4; the D gene is possibly TRBD1 (5 bases). The CDR3 is 13 residues long. Trimming took off 5 bases at V and 7 bases at J, with 11 bases between the two ends. In germline, CDR1 is SGHTA, CDR2 FQGNSA. The CDR3 is CASSKGGVEKLFF. The CDR3, as DNA: TGTGCCAGCAGCAAAGGAGGGGTTGAAAAACTGTTTTTT.

V and J are TRBV11-1 and TRBJ1-2; maybe TRBD1 (5 bases). Germline V lookup: CDR1 SGHAT, CDR2 FQDESV (reference sequence). V dropped 5 bases and J dropped 3 bases, with 13 bases sitting between them. The CDR3 extends over 14 amino acids. The CDR3 reads CASSPTGLHYGYTF. The CDR3 bases are TGTGCCAGCAGCCCGACGGGGCTTCACTATGGCTACACCTTC. The complete variable domain, with remaining parts taken from reference TRBV11-1 and TRBJ1-2, reads EAEVAQSPRYKITEKSQAVAFWCDPISGHATLYWYRQILGQGPELLVQFQDESVVDDSQLPKDRFSAERLKGVDSTLKIQPAELGDSAMYLCASSPTGLHYGYTFGSGTRLTVV.

CDR3 bases: TGTGCCAGCAGTTACGGGCGGACCTACGAGCAGTACTTC. The encoded protein is CASSYGRTYEQYF. The chain couples TRBV6-6 to TRBJ2-7, with unresolved D. V was trimmed by 2 bases and J by 2 bases, leaving 7 bases between them. This CDR3 spans 13 amino acids. Germline V lookup: CDR1 MNHNY, CDR2 SVGAGI (reference sequence).